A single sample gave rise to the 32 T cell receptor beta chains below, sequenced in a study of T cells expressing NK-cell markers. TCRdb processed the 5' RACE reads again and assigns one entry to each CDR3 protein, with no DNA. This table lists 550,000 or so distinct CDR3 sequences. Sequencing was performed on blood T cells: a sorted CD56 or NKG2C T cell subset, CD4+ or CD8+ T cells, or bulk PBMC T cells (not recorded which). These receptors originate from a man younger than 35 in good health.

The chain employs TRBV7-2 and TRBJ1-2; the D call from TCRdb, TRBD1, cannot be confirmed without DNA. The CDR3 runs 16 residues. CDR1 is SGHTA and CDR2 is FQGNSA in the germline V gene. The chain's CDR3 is CASSHDRAASNYGYTF.

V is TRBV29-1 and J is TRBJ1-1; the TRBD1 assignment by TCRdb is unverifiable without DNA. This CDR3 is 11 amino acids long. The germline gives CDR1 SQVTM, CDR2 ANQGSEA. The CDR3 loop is CSAGQDRMAFF.

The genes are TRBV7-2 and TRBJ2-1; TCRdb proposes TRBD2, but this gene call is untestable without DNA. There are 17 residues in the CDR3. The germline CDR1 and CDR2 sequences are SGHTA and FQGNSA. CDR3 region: CASSLASGASGKGEQFF.

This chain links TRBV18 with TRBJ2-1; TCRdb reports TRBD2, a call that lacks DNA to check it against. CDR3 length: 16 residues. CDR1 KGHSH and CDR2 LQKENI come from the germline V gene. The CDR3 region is CASSPLLASGYNEQFF.

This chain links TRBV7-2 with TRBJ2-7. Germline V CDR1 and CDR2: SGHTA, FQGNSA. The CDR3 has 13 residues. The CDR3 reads CASSFSPSYEQYF.

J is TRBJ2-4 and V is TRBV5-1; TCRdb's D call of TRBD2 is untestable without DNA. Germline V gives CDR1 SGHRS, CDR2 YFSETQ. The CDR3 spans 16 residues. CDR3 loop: CASSSRGLALTDIQYF.

The CDR3 loop reads CASSSGQGLFEKLFF. The genes are TRBV12-3 or TRBV12-4 and TRBJ1-4; TCRdb gives TRBD1 as the D gene, but with no DNA this cannot be confirmed. CDR3 length: 15 amino acids.

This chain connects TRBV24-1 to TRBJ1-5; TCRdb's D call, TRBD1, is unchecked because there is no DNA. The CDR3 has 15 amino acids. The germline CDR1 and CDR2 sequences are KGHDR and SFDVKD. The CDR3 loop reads CATSAGQGGNQPQHF.

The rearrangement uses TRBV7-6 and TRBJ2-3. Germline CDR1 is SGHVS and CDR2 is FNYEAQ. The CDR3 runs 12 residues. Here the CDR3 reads CASSLSGNTQYF.

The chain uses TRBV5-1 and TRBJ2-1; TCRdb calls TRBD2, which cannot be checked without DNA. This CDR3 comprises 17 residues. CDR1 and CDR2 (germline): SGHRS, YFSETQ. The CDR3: CASSRKETSGMPNEQFF.

The CDR3 loop is CSAVTESTDTQYF. The chain carries TRBV20-1 and TRBJ2-3; as DNA is missing, the TRBD1 call by TCRdb cannot be tested. The length of the CDR3 is 13 residues. Germline V gene lookup returns CDR1 DFQATT and CDR2 SNEGSKA (reference sequence).

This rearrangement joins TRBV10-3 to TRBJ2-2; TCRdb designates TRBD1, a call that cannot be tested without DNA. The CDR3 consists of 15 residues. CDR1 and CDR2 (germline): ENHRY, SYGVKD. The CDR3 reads CAIRDRGTNTGELFF.

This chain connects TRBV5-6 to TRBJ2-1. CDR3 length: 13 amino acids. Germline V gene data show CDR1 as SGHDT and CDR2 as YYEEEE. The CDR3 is CASSLGGLASQFF.

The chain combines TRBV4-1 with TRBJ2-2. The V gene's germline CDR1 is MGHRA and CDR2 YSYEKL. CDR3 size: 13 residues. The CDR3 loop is CASSQHLSGELFF.

The CDR3 spells CATSEPNNEKLFF. V and J are TRBV24-1 and TRBJ1-4. CDR1 KGHDR and CDR2 SFDVKD come from the germline V gene. The CDR3 spans 13 residues.

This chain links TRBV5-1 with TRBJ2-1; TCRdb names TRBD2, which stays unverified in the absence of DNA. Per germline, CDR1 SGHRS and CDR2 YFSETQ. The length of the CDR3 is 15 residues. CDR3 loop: CASSRLAGDLSEQFF.

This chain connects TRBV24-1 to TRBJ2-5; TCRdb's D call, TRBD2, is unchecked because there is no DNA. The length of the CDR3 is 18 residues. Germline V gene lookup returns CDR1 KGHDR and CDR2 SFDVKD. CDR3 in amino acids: CATSEPRGPSGRGETQYF.

CDR3 loop: CASSWVLSGSQNTGELFF. The V call is TRBV12-3 or TRBV12-4, the J call TRBJ2-2; TCRdb outputs TRBD2, but without DNA this stays unchecked. The CDR3 has 18 amino acids.

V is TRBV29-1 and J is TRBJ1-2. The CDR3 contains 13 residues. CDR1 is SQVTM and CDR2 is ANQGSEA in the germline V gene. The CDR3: CSVDGPDNYGYTF.

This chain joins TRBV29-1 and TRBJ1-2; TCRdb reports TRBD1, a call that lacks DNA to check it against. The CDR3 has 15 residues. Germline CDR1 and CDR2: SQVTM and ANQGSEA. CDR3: CSVPKPAGQGSGYTF.

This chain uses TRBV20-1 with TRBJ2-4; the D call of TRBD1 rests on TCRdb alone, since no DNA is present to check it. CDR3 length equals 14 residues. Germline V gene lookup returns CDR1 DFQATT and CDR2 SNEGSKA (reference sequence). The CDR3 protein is CSAKTGTAKNIQYF.

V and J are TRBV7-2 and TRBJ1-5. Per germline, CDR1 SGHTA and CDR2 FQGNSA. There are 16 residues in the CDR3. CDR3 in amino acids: CASSFLGAHEGQPQHF.

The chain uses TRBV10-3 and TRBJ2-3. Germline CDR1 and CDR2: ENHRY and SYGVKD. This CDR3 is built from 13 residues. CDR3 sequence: CAISGVGTDTQYF.

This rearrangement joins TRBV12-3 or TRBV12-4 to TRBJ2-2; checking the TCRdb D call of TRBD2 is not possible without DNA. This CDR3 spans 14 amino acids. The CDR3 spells CASAWASNTGELFF.

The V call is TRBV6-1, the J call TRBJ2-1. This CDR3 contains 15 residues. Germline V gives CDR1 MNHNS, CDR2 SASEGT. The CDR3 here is CASMIADSSYNEQFF.

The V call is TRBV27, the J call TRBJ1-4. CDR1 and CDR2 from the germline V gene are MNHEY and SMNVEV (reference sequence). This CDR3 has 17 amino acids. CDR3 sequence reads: CASSSLDVSRLGEKLFF.

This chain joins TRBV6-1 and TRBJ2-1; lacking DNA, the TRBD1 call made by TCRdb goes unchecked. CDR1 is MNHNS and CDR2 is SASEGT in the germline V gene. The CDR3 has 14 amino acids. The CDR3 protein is CASSQRGPYNEQFF.

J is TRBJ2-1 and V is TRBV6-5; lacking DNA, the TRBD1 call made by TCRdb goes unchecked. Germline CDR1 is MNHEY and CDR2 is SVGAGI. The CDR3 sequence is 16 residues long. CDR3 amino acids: CASSYTTGGDYNEQFF.

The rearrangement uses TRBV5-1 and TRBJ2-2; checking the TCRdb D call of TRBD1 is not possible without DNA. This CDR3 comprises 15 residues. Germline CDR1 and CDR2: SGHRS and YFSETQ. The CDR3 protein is CASSLGQGETGELFF. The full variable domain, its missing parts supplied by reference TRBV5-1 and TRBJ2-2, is KAGVTQTPRYLIKTRGQQVTLSCSPISGHRSVSWYQQTPGQGLQFLFEYFSETQRNKGNFPGRFSGRQFSNSRSEMNVSTLELGDSALYLCASSLGQGETGELFFGEGSRLTVL.

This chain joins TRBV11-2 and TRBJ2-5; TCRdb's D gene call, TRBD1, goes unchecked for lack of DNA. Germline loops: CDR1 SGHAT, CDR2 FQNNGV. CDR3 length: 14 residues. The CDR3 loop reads CASSTTQGWETQYF. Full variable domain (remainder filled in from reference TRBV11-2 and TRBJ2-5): EAGVAQSPRYKIIEKRQSVAFWCNPISGHATLYWYQQILGQGPKLLIQFQNNGVVDDSQLPKDRFSAERLKGVDSTLKIQPAKLEDSAVYLCASSTTQGWETQYFGPGTRLLVL.

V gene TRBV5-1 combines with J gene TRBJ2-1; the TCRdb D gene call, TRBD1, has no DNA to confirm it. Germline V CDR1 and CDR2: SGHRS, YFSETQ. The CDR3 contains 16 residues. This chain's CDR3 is CASSPLGGGSYNEQFF.

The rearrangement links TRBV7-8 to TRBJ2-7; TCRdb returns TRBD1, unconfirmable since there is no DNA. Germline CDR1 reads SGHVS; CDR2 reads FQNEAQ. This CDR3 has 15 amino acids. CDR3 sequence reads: CASSHTRDSTYEQYF.